Following are 5 T cell receptor beta chains from one sample sequenced in a study of radiotherapy plus CTLA-4 blockade in lung cancer. Measured with immunoSEQ multiplex PCR; TCRdb has only the in-frame clones, and not every one. Altogether about 32,000 clones are present, around 85% being singletons, with the ten largest covering roughly 5%. The sequencing used peripheral blood, collected from a patient treated with radiotherapy plus ipilimumab. The source of these receptors is a human donor with non-small cell lung cancer who had stable disease on radiotherapy plus ipilimumab.

This clone showed up just once. This chain connects TRBV13 to TRBJ2-7; 10 nucleotides match TRBD1. The CDR3 spans 14 residues. Unmatched junction bases numbered 2, after V lost 3 bases and J lost 3 bases. The V gene's germline CDR1 is PRHDT and CDR2 FYEKMQ (reference sequence). In DNA, the CDR3 is TGTGCCAGCAGCTTCCGGGACAGGGGCTACGAGCAGTACTTC. It encodes CASSFRDRGYEQYF. Based on the CDR3 plus reference TRBV13 and TRBJ2-7, the full variable domain is AAGVIQSPRHLIKEKRETATLKCYPIPRHDTVYWYQQGPGQDPQFLISFYEKMQSDKGSIPDRFSAQQFSDYHSELNMSSLELGDSALYFCASSFRDRGYEQYFGPGTRLTVT.

The J gene is TRBJ1-1, the V gene TRBV10-3, with 7 bases that match TRBD1. This CDR3 spans 17 amino acids. The ends lost 2 bases at V and 0 bases at J; junction bases unmatched: 9. Germline V CDR1 and CDR2: ENHRY, SYGVKD. The CDR3 here is CAISEAKTGVLNTEAFF. CDR3 in DNA: TGTGCCATCAGTGAGGCGAAAACAGGGGTACTGAACACTGAAGCTTTCTTT.

CDR3 bases: TGCGCCAGCAGTCAAAAGCCCGCGAGCTGCACTGAAGCTTTCTTT. As protein: CASSQKPASCTEAFF. The chain employs TRBV23-1 and TRBJ1-1; D not resolved. TRBV23-1 counts as an open reading frame of uncertain function. Trimming removed 2 bases at V and 4 bases at J, with 14 bases between. The CDR3 sequence is 15 residues long.

The V gene is TRBV9, the J gene TRBJ2-5; 11 nucleotides align to TRBD2. The CDR3 has 17 residues. The V segment lost 0 bases and the J segment 2 bases; nucleotides outside the gene matches: 6. The germline V gene encodes CDR1 SGDLS and CDR2 YYNGEE. The CDR3 sequence: CASSVVGLAGGQETQYF. CDR3 nucleotides: TGTGCCAGCAGCGTAGTGGGGCTAGCGGGAGGTCAAGAGACCCAGTACTTC.

V gene TRBV5-1 combines with J gene TRBJ2-1; 7 bases agree with TRBD2. This CDR3 spans 16 amino acids. With 0 bases clipped from V and 10 bases from J, the junction kept 13 bases outside the gene matches. Per the germline V gene, CDR1 is SGHRS and CDR2 is YFSETQ. CDR3 in DNA: TGCGCCAGCAGCTTGGCCATGGGGGAGGGCCGAACGGAGCAGTTCTTC. Its protein is CASSLAMGEGRTEQFF.